A single sample is the source of the 8 T cell receptor beta chains below, sequenced in a study of blood T cell repertoires in COVID-19. This table comes from immunoSEQ multiplex PCR, and its TCRdb copy is limited to in-frame clones, with some not included. The data contain tens of thousands of clones, 82% of them singletons. The sequenced material came from peripheral blood. These receptors originate from a human donor in a cohort sampled during active COVID-19.

The rearrangement uses TRBV19 and TRBJ2-2; perhaps TRBD2 as D (6 bases). The germline V gene encodes CDR1 LNHDA and CDR2 SQIVND (reference sequence). Trimming pared 9 bases from V and 1 base from J, leaving 21 bases between. The CDR3 covers 17 residues. Here the CDR3 DNA reads TGTGCCAGCGGATCAATGGGGGGTGGGTTGAACACCGGGGAGCTGTTTTTT. It codes for CASGSMGGGLNTGELFF.

The chain links TRBV5-8 to TRBJ2-1; 8 bases match TRBD1. Germline-derived CDR1 and CDR2 are SGHTS and YDEGEE. This CDR3 spans 15 amino acids. J was trimmed by 8 bases and V by 1 base; bases with no gene match: 8. The CDR3 loop is CASSLKGTGGYEQFF. Here the CDR3 DNA reads TGTGCCAGCAGCTTGAAGGGGACAGGAGGTTATGAGCAGTTCTTC.

The chain joins TRBV14 to TRBJ1-4; the match to TRBD1 covers 8 bases. The germline gives CDR1 SGHDN, CDR2 FVKESK. This CDR3 has 16 amino acids. V lost 1 base and J lost 6; bases outside the gene matches: 7. The CDR3 spells CASSQVPATGDEKLFF. CDR3 nucleotide sequence: TGTGCCAGCAGCCAAGTCCCGGCGACAGGGGATGAAAAACTGTTTTTT.

The chain combines TRBV11-2 with TRBJ2-7; possible D gene TRBD2, 5 bases. The germline V gene encodes CDR1 SGHAT and CDR2 FQNNGV. Trimming removed 1 base at V and 2 bases at J, with 12 bases between. CDR3 length: 15 amino acids. This chain's CDR3 is CASSLGAGYTYEQYF. The CDR3 DNA reads as TGTGCCAGCAGCTTAGGGGCGGGTTATACCTACGAGCAGTACTTC.

The table lists this clone with a few counts. The chain links TRBV2 to TRBJ1-2; D ambiguous. Germline V gene data show CDR1 as SNHLY and CDR2 as FYNNEI. The germline V and J ends were trimmed by 1 base and 8 bases, with 5 bases remaining between them. The CDR3 is 11 residues long. The CDR3 loop is CASSEGGGYTF. The CDR3 DNA reads TGTGCCAGCAGTGAAGGCGGCGGCTACACCTTC.

The chain carries TRBV5-4 and TRBJ1-2; TRBD1 matches 7 bases. CDR1 is SGHNT, CDR2 YYREEE, per germline (reference sequence). The CDR3 is made up of 14 amino acids. Losses at the gene ends were 4 bases for V and 4 bases for J; bases not matched to a gene: 7. This CDR3 reads CASSPKTGTYGYTF. In DNA, the CDR3 is TGTGCCAGCAGCCCCAAGACAGGGACCTATGGCTACACCTTC.

This chain links TRBV10-3 with TRBJ1-5; tentatively, D is TRBD1 (5 bases). V was pared by 3 bases and J by 5 bases, with 11 bases between. This CDR3 comprises 14 residues. The germline V gene has CDR1 ENHRY and CDR2 SYGVKD. The CDR3 spells CAISDQGLHQPQHF. The CDR3 DNA sequence: TGTGCCATCAGTGACCAGGGTTTGCATCAGCCCCAGCATTTT.

V is TRBV4-2 and J is TRBJ2-7; D is ambiguous. The V and J ends lost 0 bases and 4 bases respectively, with 10 bases between them. CDR3 length: 14 amino acids. Germline CDR1 reads LGHNA; CDR2 reads YNFKEQ. The CDR3 region has the DNA TGTGCCAGCAGCCAAGATTTACTTTCTTACGAGCAGTACTTC. It codes for CASSQDLLSYEQYF.